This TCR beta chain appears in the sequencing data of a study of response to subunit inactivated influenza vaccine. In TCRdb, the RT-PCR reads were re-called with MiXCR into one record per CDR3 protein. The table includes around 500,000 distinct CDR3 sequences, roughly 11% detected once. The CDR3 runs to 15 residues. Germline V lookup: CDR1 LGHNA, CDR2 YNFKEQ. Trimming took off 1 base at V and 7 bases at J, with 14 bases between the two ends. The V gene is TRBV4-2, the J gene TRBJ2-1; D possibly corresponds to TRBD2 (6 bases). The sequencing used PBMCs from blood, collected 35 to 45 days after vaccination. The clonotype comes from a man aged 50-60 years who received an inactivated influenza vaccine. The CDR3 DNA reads TGTGCCAGCAGCCAAGCGGGAGCGCTAGGAAATGAGCAGTTCTTC. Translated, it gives CASSQAGALGNEQFF.